In this sample, the clone carrying this T cell receptor beta chain turned up a few times. Its antigen is as yet unknown. PCR used 60 Vbeta primers and 13 Jbeta primers. Measured with immunoSEQ multiplex PCR; TCRdb has only the in-frame clones, and not every one. Of some 110,000 clones listed, around 10% are singletons. This record comes from a study of cytomegalovirus exposure and HLA in healthy donors. Findings and caveats of the study: Sequencing probably produced one cluster of sequence variants that were highly shared. Later on, a genetic analysis was performed. It linked a missense variant in DCLRE1C with V- and J-gene trimming of TCR beta.

V dropped 1 base and J dropped 4 bases, with 14 bases sitting between them. Germline values: CDR1 KGHSH, CDR2 LQKENI. The CDR3 loop spans 16 amino acids. The V gene is TRBV18, the J gene TRBJ2-1; TRBD2 is a possible D gene (6 bases). Sequenced input: PBMCs. This receptor was identified in a man between 40 and 49 years old in good health and CMV-seropositive. This CDR3 reads CASSPQSPGAYNEQFF. The CDR3 DNA is TGTGCCAGCTCACCACAGAGCCCGGGAGCGTACAATGAGCAGTTCTTC.